These T cell receptor beta chains were read from a single sample in a study of technical replicates of blood from a handful of donors. Some clones are missing from TCRdb's copy, which holds only in-frame ones; the method was immunoSEQ multiplex PCR. The repertoire holds fewer than 65,000 clones, around 87% seen once, with about 5.2% in the top ten. Input material: PBMCs. These receptors originate from a human donor in good health. Some clones in this sample may be carry-over from other donors' samples. The conserved cysteine and the conserved F or W are not part of the CDR3 here. Each record gives: D gene, J gene, V gene, CDR3 protein. The D gene is left open where the match is weak.

NA,TRBJ2-7,TRBV4-3,ASSQDRGGVYEQY
TRBD2,TRBJ2-5,TRBV6-5,ASSYSAGGSETQY
NA,TRBJ1-4,TRBV7-9,ASSFSTRGEKLF
TRBD1,TRBJ1-2,TRBV27,ASSSTGNAGYT
NA,TRBJ1-2,TRBV6-5,ASRTAGLRYGYT
NA,TRBJ2-3,TRBV18,ASSPQGSGDTQY
TRBD2,TRBJ2-5,TRBV7-9,ASSLGGGGGPSETQY
NA,TRBJ2-5,TRBV2,ASRLAQETQY
NA,TRBJ2-1,TRBV7-2,ASSLEGRGYNEQF
TRBD2,TRBJ2-6,TRBV5-1,ASSRLAGGTGANVLT
TRBD1,TRBJ1-6,TRBV27,ASSAGQGSSYNSPLH
TRBD1,TRBJ1-6,TRBV2,ASSEGTQGSHNSPLH
NA,TRBJ2-1,TRBV4-1,ASSQVPTNNEQF
TRBD1,TRBJ2-2,TRBV9,ASRTGQGGGELF
NA,TRBJ1-2,TRBV2,ASSERRNYGYT
NA,TRBJ2-3,TRBV2,ASSEVRDTQY
TRBD1,TRBJ1-2,TRBV6-5,ASRETGGRDYGYT
NA,TRBJ2-2,TRBV6-5,ASSRARNTGELF
TRBD1,TRBJ1-4,TRBV6-5,ASSQDRELGKLF
TRBD1,TRBJ1-4,TRBV6-5,ASSRQGNNEKLF
TRBD2,TRBJ2-3,TRBV25-1,ASSLAGNTQY
TRBD2,TRBJ2-2,TRBV5-1,ASRTSGGTVLELF
NA,TRBJ2-7,TRBV29-1,SVELEGISYEQY
TRBD1,TRBJ1-1,TRBV9,ARPTGDNTEAF
NA,TRBJ2-5,TRBV7-8,ASSFLQGTRETQY
NA,TRBJ2-1,TRBV30,AWSLDEQF
TRBD1,TRBJ2-2,TRBV15,ATSRQGAINQELF
NA,TRBJ2-5,TRBV29-1,SVDPHNRAGETQY
TRBD2,TRBJ2-2,TRBV7-9,ASNPRGGSTGELF
NA,TRBJ2-3,TRBV6-1,ASSERGGVSTDTQY
TRBD2,TRBJ2-1,TRBV5-1,ASSFLAGGNEQF